Presented here are 28 T cell receptor beta chains from one specimen sequenced in a study of cytomegalovirus exposure and HLA in healthy donors. PCR used 60 Vbeta primers and 13 Jbeta primers. Some clones are missing from TCRdb's copy, which holds only in-frame ones; the method was immunoSEQ multiplex PCR. The table shows 90,000 to 150,000 clones, with approximately 75% occurring only once. The sample was PBMCs. The receptor source for this set is a man aged 50-60 years in good health and CMV-seropositive.

Regarding this clone: Germline and junction disagree at one end, which may indicate a read error. This chain links TRBV29-1 with TRBJ1-1, with D unresolved. This CDR3 contains 12 residues. Germline values: CDR1 SQVTM, CDR2 ANQGSEA. CDR3 sequence (DNA): TGCAGCGTTACAAGAGTAGACACTGGAGCTTTCTTT. Amino acid sequence: CSVTRVDTGAFF.

As DNA, the CDR3 is TGTGCCAGCAAAAGATTAGAGAACTATGGCTACACCTTC. This encodes CASKRLENYGYTF. V is TRBV6-6 and J is TRBJ1-2; D is unclear. CDR1 is MNHNY, CDR2 SVGAGI, per germline (reference sequence). The V end was cut by 7 bases, the J end by 2 bases, with 11 bases between. The CDR3 totals 13 residues.

The genes are TRBV28 and TRBJ1-1; D may be TRBD1 (6 bases). The V gene lost 3 bases and the J gene lost 5 bases, with 13 bases spanning the gap. The CDR3 loop spans 14 amino acids. Germline CDR1 reads MDHEN; CDR2 reads SYDVKM. CDR3: CASSLGGPRTEAFF. The CDR3 DNA reads TGTGCCAGCAGTTTGGGGGGGCCGAGGACTGAAGCTTTCTTT. Based on the CDR3 plus reference TRBV28 and TRBJ1-1, the full variable domain is DVKVTQSSRYLVKRTGEKVFLECVQDMDHENMFWYRQDPGLGLRLIYFSYDVKMKEKGDIPEGYSVSREKKERFSLILESASTNQTSMYLCASSLGGPRTEAFFGQGTRLTVV.

The chain links TRBV19 to TRBJ2-1, with 7 bases identical to TRBD1. Per germline, CDR1 LNHDA and CDR2 SQIVND (reference sequence). The CDR3 is made up of 15 amino acids. V was pared by 7 bases and J by 1 base, with 7 bases of the junction left unmatched. This CDR3 reads CASTATGQSYNEQFF. Here the CDR3 DNA reads TGTGCCAGTACCGCGACAGGGCAATCCTACAATGAGCAGTTCTTC.

This sequence joins TRBV11-3 and TRBJ2-7, with 9 bases that match TRBD1. The V gene end was trimmed by 5 bases and the J gene end by 7 bases; junction bases not matched to a gene: 9. Germline CDR1 and CDR2: SGHNT and YENEEA. The CDR3 is 14 residues long. The CDR3 DNA follows: TGTGCCAGCAGCCCGGGACAGGGAATGGGGGAGCAGTACTTC. Translating it yields CASSPGQGMGEQYF.

This clone was counted a single time. The chain recombines TRBV2 with TRBJ2-2; a possible D gene is TRBD1 (5 bases). V lost 6 bases and J lost 2, with 16 bases in between. Germline V gene lookup returns CDR1 SNHLY and CDR2 FYNNEI. The CDR3 runs 16 residues. CDR3 in amino acids: CASRDGSTGNTGELFF. Written as DNA, the CDR3 is TGTGCCAGCAGGGATGGTTCTACAGGCAACACCGGGGAGCTGTTTTTT.

The CDR3 DNA reads as TGCAGCGTTGGACACAGTGCCTCTAGCACAGATACGCAGTATTTT. Its translation: CSVGHSASSTDTQYF. V gene TRBV29-1 combines with J gene TRBJ2-3, with D unresolved. The V end was cut by 4 bases, the J end by 0 bases, with 14 bases between. The CDR3 covers 15 residues. Germline values: CDR1 SQVTM, CDR2 ANQGSEA.

V usage is TRBV6-5 and J usage is TRBJ2-5, with 9 bases fitting TRBD1. The J call may be faulty, since TRBJ2-7 better matches the DNA end. This CDR3 region has 15 residues. Per germline, CDR1 MNHEY and CDR2 SVGAGI. This CDR3 reads CASSLHRGPTYEQYF. The CDR3 region has the DNA TGTGCCAGCAGTCTCCACAGGGGGCCAACCTACGAGCAGTACTTC.

The table lists this clone with a few counts. Other nucleotide sequences in the sample specify the same CDR3. V usage is TRBV5-1 and J usage is TRBJ1-5; 11 bases are shared with TRBD1. V lost 4 bases to trimming and J lost 6 bases; unmatched junction nucleotides: 3. The germline V gene encodes CDR1 SGHRS and CDR2 YFSETQ. The CDR3 runs to 14 residues. CDR3 residues: CASSPGQGGQPQHF. The CDR3 region has the DNA TGCGCCAGCAGCCCGGGACAGGGGGGTCAGCCCCAGCATTTT.

The chain recombines TRBV19 with TRBJ2-7; D is unclear. Germline V gene lookup returns CDR1 LNHDA and CDR2 SQIVND (reference sequence). Between the trimmed V and J ends, which lost 10 bases and 3 bases, there was a span of 22 bases. The CDR3 covers 15 residues. CDR3 region: CATLPPGNNNYEQYF. In nucleotides, the CDR3 is TGTGCCACTCTACCCCCAGGAAATAACAACTACGAGCAGTACTTC.

The chain couples TRBV5-1 to TRBJ2-5; TRBD2 is a possible D gene (5 bases). Trimming stripped 0 bases from V and 2 bases from J, with 17 bases between. This CDR3 contains 17 residues. Germline lookup yields CDR1 SGHRS and CDR2 YFSETQ. For the CDR3, the DNA is TGCGCCAGCAGCTTGGGCGGGCCAGGACTTTTACAAGAGACCCAGTACTTC. This translates into CASSLGGPGLLQETQYF.

The rearrangement joins TRBV6-1 to TRBJ2-7, with a tentative D call TRBD2 (7 bases). The CDR3 consists of 16 residues. V gave up 0 bases and J gave up 0 bases, with 12 bases separating them. The germline CDR1 and CDR2 sequences are MNHNS and SASEGT. CDR3: CASSEAGGGSSYEQYF. In nucleotides, the CDR3 is TGTGCCAGCAGTGAAGCTGGCGGGGGCTCCTCCTACGAGCAGTACTTC.

This rearrangement joins TRBV19 to TRBJ2-2; TRBD2 aligns across 11 bases. From germline, CDR1 is LNHDA and CDR2 SQIVND (reference sequence). The CDR3 loop spans 16 amino acids. V lost 4 bases and J lost 5; bases outside the gene matches: 6. CDR3 DNA sequence: TGTGCCAGTAGTAGCTGGCTAGCGGGAGGTACCGGGGAGCTGTTTTTT. Protein sequence: CASSSWLAGGTGELFF.

The count of this clone is one. V is TRBV19 and J is TRBJ2-1; 8 bases align to TRBD1. This CDR3 contains 13 residues. V lost 4 bases to trimming and J lost 12 bases; unmatched junction nucleotides: 8. Germline lookup yields CDR1 LNHDA and CDR2 SQIVND (reference sequence). The CDR3 DNA sequence: TGTGCCAGTAGTACTCTCTCCGGGACAGGGCAGTTCTTC. As protein: CASSTLSGTGQFF.

J is TRBJ1-5 and V is TRBV30; D unclear. The germline gives CDR1 GTSNPN, CDR2 SVGIG (reference sequence). V lost 2 bases, J lost 9 bases, and 14 bases lay in between. The CDR3 has 13 residues. The CDR3 DNA reads TGTGCCTGGAGTCCCGGGAGTTTAGGGCCCCAGCATTTT. Residues: CAWSPGSLGPQHF.

The J gene is TRBJ2-1, the V gene TRBV6-5, with a tentative D call TRBD1 (5 bases). In germline, CDR1 is MNHEY, CDR2 SVGAGI. V shed 0 bases and J shed 9 bases, with 9 bases lying between them. The CDR3 consists of 13 residues. CDR3 protein: CASSYSRGGEQFF. Written as DNA, the CDR3 is TGTGCCAGCAGTTACTCTAGGGGCGGTGAGCAGTTCTTC.

J is TRBJ1-6 and V is TRBV30; 7 bases fit TRBD1. With V trimmed by 3 bases and J by 2 bases, 10 bases remained unmatched. CDR3 length: 17 amino acids. Germline V gene sequence: CDR1 GTSNPN, CDR2 SVGIG (reference sequence). CDR3 loop: CAWSVAGTETYNSPLHF. The CDR3 nucleotides read TGTGCCTGGAGCGTCGCCGGGACAGAAACCTATAATTCACCCCTCCACTTT.

This chain joins TRBV18 and TRBJ1-2; D not certain. V was cut by 2 bases and J by 8 bases, with 18 bases left in between. The CDR3 covers 15 residues. The germline V gene encodes CDR1 KGHSH and CDR2 LQKENI. In DNA form, the CDR3 reads TGTGCCAGCTCACCAGCGGCAAGAAAAGGCGACGGCTACACCTTC. Protein sequence: CASSPAARKGDGYTF. The full variable domain, in which reference TRBV18 and TRBJ1-2 provide the parts outside the CDR3, is NAGVMQNPRHLVRRRGQEARLRCSPMKGHSHVYWYRQLPEEGLKFMVYLQKENIIDESGMPKERFSAEFPKEGPSILRIQQVVRGDSAAYFCASSPAARKGDGYTFGSGTRLTVV.

J is TRBJ1-5 and V is TRBV5-4; D is undetermined. The CDR3 is made up of 14 amino acids. Germline V gene lookup returns CDR1 SGHNT and CDR2 YYREEE (reference sequence). V lost 4 bases and J lost 7, with 15 bases in between. In nucleotides, the CDR3 is TGTGCCAGCAGCCTACCCCTCCCCGGGCAGCCCCAGCATTTT. The encoded protein is CASSLPLPGQPQHF. The whole variable domain, filled in from reference TRBV5-4 and TRBJ1-5, reads ETGVTQSPTHLIKTRGQQVTLRCSSQSGHNTVSWYQQALGQGPQFIFQYYREEENGRGNFPPRFSGLQFPNYSSELNVNALELDDSALYLCASSLPLPGQPQHFGDGTRLSIL.

V is TRBV19 and J is TRBJ2-2; 7 nucleotides line up with TRBD1. From germline, CDR1 is LNHDA and CDR2 SQIVND (reference sequence). The trim removed 4 bases at V and 1 base at J, leaving 6 bases unmatched. The CDR3 contains 16 residues. The DNA for the CDR3 is TGTGCCAGTAGTACCCGACAGGGAAAGAACACCGGGGAGCTGTTTTTT. This gives the protein CASSTRQGKNTGELFF.

On this clone: The same CDR3 arises from other DNA sequences in this sample as well. The gene calls are TRBV7-9 and TRBJ2-2; D unclear. The germline gives CDR1 SEHNR, CDR2 FQNEAQ (reference sequence). CDR3 length: 14 residues. V lost 1 base and J 4 bases, leaving 7 bases between the germline ends. The CDR3 nucleotides are TGTGCCAGCAGCTTAGTGGGCAGCACCGGGGAGCTGTTTTTT. Translation: CASSLVGSTGELFF. The variable domain in full, completed from reference TRBV7-9 and TRBJ2-2, reads DTGVSQNPRHKITKRGQNVTFRCDPISEHNRLYWYRQTLGQGPEFLTYFQNEAQLEKSRLLSDRFSAERPKGSFSTLEIQRTEQGDSAMYLCASSLVGSTGELFFGEGSRLTVL.

The CDR3 region has the DNA TGTGCCACCAGCAGAGATGGAGGCTACGAGCAGTACTTC. This sequence encodes CATSRDGGYEQYF. V usage is TRBV15 and J usage is TRBJ2-7; TRBD2 might be the D (5 bases). V was pared by 0 bases and J by 3 bases, with 6 bases between. Germline values: CDR1 LNHNV, CDR2 YYDKDF (reference sequence). The CDR3 contains 13 residues.

The chain employs TRBV5-4 and TRBJ1-3; no reliable D call. Per the germline V gene, CDR1 is SGHNT and CDR2 is YYREEE (reference sequence). CDR3 size: 13 residues. The V gene lost 4 bases and the J gene lost 0 bases, with 5 bases spanning the gap. The CDR3 loop reads CASSVSSGNTIYF. DNA of the CDR3: TGTGCCAGCAGCGTCAGCTCTGGAAACACCATATATTTT. The variable domain in full, with the rest retrieved from reference TRBV5-4 and TRBJ1-3, is ETGVTQSPTHLIKTRGQQVTLRCSSQSGHNTVSWYQQALGQGPQFIFQYYREEENGRGNFPPRFSGLQFPNYSSELNVNALELDDSALYLCASSVSSGNTIYFGEGSWLTVV.

V usage is TRBV10-2 and J usage is TRBJ1-2; D is possibly TRBD1 (5 bases). CDR1 is WSHSY, CDR2 SAAADI, per germline. The CDR3 has 12 amino acids. Trimming took 8 bases from V and 8 from J, leaving 15 bases between them. CDR3 DNA sequence: TGCGCCAGCCAGATCCAACGGGGGGGCTACACCTTC. As protein: CASQIQRGGYTF.

The V gene is TRBV28, the J gene TRBJ2-7; D gene unclear. The V gene's germline CDR1 is MDHEN and CDR2 SYDVKM. This CDR3 comprises 14 residues. V lost 7 bases to trimming and J lost 1 base, with 14 bases between them. The DNA for the CDR3 is TGTGCCAGCAACACAGACATAAAGTCCTACGAGCAGTACTTC. As protein: CASNTDIKSYEQYF.

This clone came up a few times. The V and J genes are TRBV7-2 and TRBJ2-7; 8 bases are shared with TRBD1. Trimming removed 5 bases from V and 2 bases from J; junction bases left unmatched: 5. Germline V CDR1 and CDR2: SGHTA, FQGNSA. This CDR3 contains 14 residues. CDR3 amino acids: CASSPGTGAYEQYF. The CDR3 region has the DNA TGTGCCAGCAGCCCCGGGACAGGTGCCTACGAGCAGTACTTC.

The chain employs TRBV5-1 and TRBJ2-5; 8 nucleotides match TRBD1. CDR1 SGHRS and CDR2 YFSETQ come from the germline V gene. V gave up 4 bases and J gave up 4 bases; unmatched junction bases: 12. The CDR3 extends over 16 amino acids. The CDR3 loop is CASSNDRGSFRETQYF. CDR3 in DNA: TGCGCCAGCAGCAACGACAGGGGAAGTTTCCGAGAGACCCAGTACTTC.

This clone was recorded a few times. The rearrangement links TRBV11-2 to TRBJ2-2, with 7 positions matching TRBD1. V was pared by 1 base and J by 0 bases, with 5 bases of the junction left unmatched. The CDR3 runs 17 residues. CDR1 and CDR2 (germline): SGHAT, FQNNGV. The CDR3: CASSLGQGRPNTGELFF. The CDR3 DNA sequence: TGTGCCAGCAGCTTAGGACAGGGAAGGCCGAACACCGGGGAGCTGTTTTTT.